Sequencing of this T cell receptor beta chain was carried out in a study of persistence of HIV-infected CD4 T cells. The junction had 11 bases not matched to a gene; V was cut back by 5 bases and J by 5 bases. This CDR3 is built from 17 residues. Looked up from germline, CDR1 is SGHTA and CDR2 is FQGNSA. Cells were stimulated with CMV-infected fibroblast lysates at about 10 ug/mL. Sorted nonresponding memory CD4+ T cells were CD40L-negative, CD69-negative, CD45RO-high. This was the immunoSEQ version 4 assay in survey mode. This table comes from immunoSEQ multiplex PCR, and its TCRdb copy is limited to in-frame clones, with some not included. Among about 33,000 clones, about 80% were seen once, and the ten largest hold 5% to 7%. In regard to this clone: No antigen is known for it.

The TCR was taken from an adult woman with HIV who was CMV-seropositive. The chain has TRBV7-2 and TRBJ1-6; 8 bases match TRBD1. Sequenced here: CD4+ T cells sorted from PBMCs after 18-hour stimulation, sampled from a patient who received antiretroviral therapy. The CDR3 loop reads CASSPFGQGANNSPLHF. The CDR3 DNA reads TGTGCCAGCAGCCCCTTCGGCCAGGGGGCTAATAATTCACCCCTCCACTTT.